The clone carrying this TCR beta chain was recorded a few times. Its antigen is unknown. Germline V lookup: CDR1 LNHNV, CDR2 YYDKDF (reference sequence). The CDR3 has 17 amino acids. J lost 5 bases, V lost 1 base, and 8 bases had no gene match. The record originates from a study of beta chain features in type 1 diabetes. Study context: Across all samples, roughly 100,000,000 sorted cells were examined. Study-level results: Researchers reported that naive, central memory and Treg TCRB repertoires appeared more similar in patients than in healthy donors.

cDNA synthesis used the whole RNA isolate, giving expressed TCRB sequences. The repertoire was sequenced with immunoSEQ multiplex PCR; TCRdb's copy has only in-frame clones and lacks some. The sample lists hundreds of thousands of clones, about 17% occurring once. CD45RO/CCR7/CD25/CD127/CD95/CD27 staining was used to isolate CD4+ naive, central memory, regulatory and stem cell-like memory cells by sorting. The specimen was naive CD4+ T cells from blood. This TCR was sampled from a woman aged 18-35 years in good health. V and J are TRBV15 and TRBJ2-1; 10 bases agree with TRBD2. CDR3 in amino acids: CATSRAASGRRHNEQFF. CDR3 nucleotides: TGTGCCACCAGCAGAGCGGCTAGCGGGAGACGACACAATGAGCAGTTCTTC.